The rows below give T cell receptor beta chains drawn from one sample of a study of response to subunit inactivated influenza vaccine. TCRdb re-derived calls from the RT-PCR reads in MiXCR, one entry per CDR3 protein. This sample has over 650,000 distinct CDR3 sequences; approximately 17% occur once, and the top ten carry 11%. The sample in question was PBMCs from blood, obtained roughly 5 days after vaccination. These receptors were obtained from a middle-aged man who received an inactivated influenza vaccine. The CDR3 runs from the conserved cysteine through the conserved F or W. A D gene is named only where the DNA matches it firmly. Size is stated for part of the rows, as once, few or many counts, or as a class when the clone is expanded.

V gene,J gene,clone size,D gene,CDR3 DNA,CDR3 protein
TRBV7-2,TRBJ1-1,few,TRBD1,TGTGCCAGCAGCTCTCTGACAGGGTGGACTGAAGCTTTCTTT,CASSSLTGWTEAFF
TRBV6-2/TRBV6-3,TRBJ2-2,.,.,TGTGCCAGCAGTTACGGTGGAATTTCGAACACCGGGGAGCTGTTTTTT,CASSYGGISNTGELFF
TRBV27,TRBJ2-7,many,.,TGTGCCAGCAGTCGGATCAGAGGAGATTGGGCCTACGAGCAGTACTTC,CASSRIRGDWAYEQYF
TRBV18,TRBJ2-7,.,TRBD2,TGTGCCAGCTCACCTTCGGCTAGCGGTAACGAGCAGTACTTC,CASSPSASGNEQYF
TRBV7-3,TRBJ2-1,few,TRBD1,TGTGCCAGCAGCTTAGACAGGGGTAGAACTTACAATGAGCAGTTCTTC,CASSLDRGRTYNEQFF
TRBV6-2/TRBV6-3,TRBJ2-1,few,TRBD2,TGTGCCAGCAGTCCCCGCTGGGGGGGCTCCTACAATGAGCAGTTCTTC,CASSPRWGGSYNEQFF
TRBV6-1,TRBJ2-7,few,.,TGTGCCAGCGGCTTATCCCGGGACACGTCCTACGAGCAGTACTTC,CASGLSRDTSYEQYF
TRBV6-5,TRBJ2-2,few,.,TGTGCCAGCAGTGAGAGGGGCGGGGAGCTGTTTTTT,CASSERGGELFF
TRBV4-3,TRBJ2-7,few,TRBD2,TGCGCCAGCAGCCAAGATTTTCTAGCGGGAGCCTACGAGCAGTACTTC,CASSQDFLAGAYEQYF
TRBV20-1,TRBJ2-7,few,.,TGCAGTGCGAAGGACAGCTACGAGCAGTACTTC,CSAKDSYEQYF
TRBV6-2/TRBV6-3,TRBJ2-5,.,TRBD2,TGTGCCAGCAGGATTAGCGGGAAAGAGACCCAGCACTTC,CASRISGKETQHF
TRBV5-1,TRBJ2-1,.,TRBD1,TGCGCCAGCAGCGGCTCGGACAGGGGACACTACAATGAGCAGTTCTTC,CASSGSDRGHYNEQFF
TRBV27,TRBJ2-7,.,.,TGTGCCAGCAGTTTTTCTGCCTCCCTCTCCTACGAGCAGTACTTC,CASSFSASLSYEQYF
TRBV4-2,TRBJ2-6,.,.,TGTGCCAGCAGCCCAGTAGGGGCCTCTGGGGCCAACGTCCTGACTTTC,CASSPVGASGANVLTF
TRBV20-1,TRBJ2-5,many,.,TGCAGTGCTAGAGGGAGGGGGTTAGAGACCCAGTACTTC,CSARGRGLETQYF
TRBV5-1,TRBJ1-2,.,TRBD1,TGCGCCAGCAGCGACACAGGGGGCGGAAACTATGGCTACACCTTC,CASSDTGGGNYGYTF
TRBV6-2/TRBV6-3,TRBJ2-7,.,.,TGTGCCAGCAGTTACTCACCAGGGAGCGGGCAGTACTTC,CASSYSPGSGQYF
TRBV27,TRBJ2-7,few,.,TGTGCCAGCAGTTTAACCGGGACCCCCACCAAGAAGTACTTC,CASSLTGTPTKKYF
TRBV11-2,TRBJ2-1,many,.,TGTGCCTCTACTGACGGTTACAATGAGCAGTTCTTC,CASTDGYNEQFF
TRBV10-2,TRBJ2-1,many,TRBD1,TGCGCCAGCAGTGAGTCCCAGGGGGCCAGGAATGAGCAGTTCTTC,CASSESQGARNEQFF
TRBV5-1,TRBJ2-5,few,.,TGCGCCAGCAGCTTGGCCGGCGTCAGTAGGGGAAGGCAAGAGACCCAGTACTTC,CASSLAGVSRGRQETQYF
TRBV29-1,TRBJ1-1,.,.,TGCAGCGGTGGGTCAGTGAACACTGAAGCTTTCTTT,CSGGSVNTEAFF
TRBV7-2,TRBJ1-4,few,.,TGTGCCAGCAGCTTAATGGGGCGTAGCGAAAAACTGTTTTTT,CASSLMGRSEKLFF
TRBV7-2,TRBJ2-7,.,.,TGTGCCAGCAGCCCAGGAGGACCGAGTACGGGGGAGCAGTACTTC,CASSPGGPSTGEQYF
TRBV11-1,TRBJ2-3,.,.,TGTGCCAGCAGCTTAGGGAACGGGGGAGACACAGATACGCAGTATTTT,CASSLGNGGDTDTQYF
TRBV7-2,TRBJ1-2,few,.,TGTGCCAGCAGCCCCGCTCGGGGCGGCTACACCTTC,CASSPARGGYTF
TRBV7-2,TRBJ2-7,few,.,TGTGCCAGCAGGGGGCAGTACTTC,CASRGQYF
TRBV20-1,TRBJ1-5,many,.,TGCAGTGCTAGCCGAGGGGTGGGCAATCAGCCCCAGCATTTT,CSASRGVGNQPQHF
TRBV6-5,TRBJ2-7,few,.,TGTGCCAGCAGGACGGCGCCCGGGGAGCAGTACTTC,CASRTAPGEQYF
TRBV9,TRBJ2-7,.,TRBD1,TGTGCCAGCAGCGAAGGGGGCCTGGGAATTTCCTACGAGCAGTACTTC,CASSEGGLGISYEQYF
TRBV4-1,TRBJ2-4,few,TRBD2,TGCGCCAGCAGCCAAGGGTCTAGCGGGGGGTTTGTAGCCAAAAACATTCAGTACTTC,CASSQGSSGGFVAKNIQYF
TRBV6-1,TRBJ2-7,few,TRBD2,TGTGCCAGCAGCGGACTAGCGGGAAGTTCCTACGAGCAGTACTTC,CASSGLAGSSYEQYF
TRBV7-3,TRBJ2-7,.,.,TGTGCCAGCAGCACCGGACTATACGGCGAGCAGTACTTC,CASSTGLYGEQYF
TRBV12-3/TRBV12-4,TRBJ1-2,few,TRBD1,TGTGCCAGCAGTTTCCTAGGACAGGGACTCTATGGCTACACCTTC,CASSFLGQGLYGYTF
TRBV12-3/TRBV12-4,TRBJ2-5,.,.,TGTGCCAGCAGTTACCGGGACATAGGGACCCAGTACTTC,CASSYRDIGTQYF
TRBV5-1,TRBJ2-2,many,.,TGCGCCAGCAGTTCCTCGGACAGATACACCGGGGAGCTGTTTTTT,CASSSSDRYTGELFF
TRBV11-1,TRBJ2-1,.,.,TGTGCCAGCAGCCGACTAAGGTCTAGTGAGCAGTTCTTC,CASSRLRSSEQFF
TRBV20-1,TRBJ2-5,.,.,TGCAGTGCCATGCCCCTCAAGACAGGTCAAGAGACCCAGTACTTC,CSAMPLKTGQETQYF
TRBV29-1,TRBJ2-7,few,.,TGCAGCGTTAGTAGCGTGTCGTCCTACGAGCAGTACTTC,CSVSSVSSYEQYF
TRBV11-2,TRBJ2-7,.,.,TGTGCCAGCAGCGGGTTCTATGGGAAGTACGAGCAGTACTTC,CASSGFYGKYEQYF
TRBV20-1,TRBJ2-7,few,TRBD1,TGCAGTGCTAGGCCGGGGACAGGGGGCAGATACGAGCAGTACTTC,CSARPGTGGRYEQYF
TRBV7-2,TRBJ2-7,few,.,TGTGCCAGCAGCTTAGAGGCAGGATTCTACGAGCAGTACTTC,CASSLEAGFYEQYF
TRBV29-1,TRBJ2-7,.,TRBD1,TGCAGCGTTAGGACAGGGGGGACCTACGAGCAGTACTTC,CSVRTGGTYEQYF
TRBV15,TRBJ2-5,.,TRBD2,TGTGCCACCAGCAGAGATTTCAGCGGGGGGGTGGTAGAGACCCAGTACTTC,CATSRDFSGGVVETQYF
TRBV12-3/TRBV12-4,TRBJ2-7,.,.,TGTGCCAGCAGTCGCCCGGGACATACCTACGAGCAGTACTTC,CASSRPGHTYEQYF
TRBV7-2,TRBJ2-7,many,.,TGTGCCAGCAGCCTCGGACACACCACCTACGAGCAGTACTTC,CASSLGHTTYEQYF
TRBV20-1,TRBJ1-5,few,.,TGCAGTGCTAGGAAGGGCCAGTCCGTCTCGCCCCAGCATTTT,CSARKGQSVSPQHF
TRBV28,TRBJ1-2,.,TRBD1,TGTGCCAGCAGACTAGGGACAGGGCCTGGCTACACCTTC,CASRLGTGPGYTF
TRBV7-2,TRBJ1-6,few,TRBD1,TGTGCCAGCAGCTTAGCCACTCAGGGGGCAGGTTCACCCCTCCACTTT,CASSLATQGAGSPLHF
TRBV20-1,TRBJ2-7,many,.,TGCAGTGCCGACGGGCACGGGACACCCTCCTACGAGCAGTACTTC,CSADGHGTPSYEQYF
TRBV20-1,TRBJ1-2,.,.,TGCAGTCCCCACCGGGGGGTTGGGTATGGCTACACCTTC,CSPHRGVGYGYTF
TRBV20-1,TRBJ2-3,few,.,TGCAGTGCCCCTTGGCCCCTGAGCACAGATACGCAGTATTTT,CSAPWPLSTDTQYF
TRBV5-1,TRBJ2-7,few,.,TGCGCCAGCAGCTTGCGGACAGACTACGAGCAGTACTTC,CASSLRTDYEQYF
TRBV5-1,TRBJ2-3,.,TRBD2,TGCACCAGCAGCTTGGCCCATGGAGCGGGGGTCACAGATACGCAGTATTTT,CTSSLAHGAGVTDTQYF
TRBV6-2/TRBV6-3,TRBJ2-7,.,TRBD2,TGTGCCAGCAGTTACTCATCAGCGGGAGCCTACGAGCAGTACTTC,CASSYSSAGAYEQYF